The present TCR beta chain was sequenced within a study of CD8+CD57+ T cells in acquired aplastic anemia. Study-wide points: Twenty-nine shared CD8+ CDR3s appeared highly expressed within patients' immunodominant clones.

This clonotype was recorded a few times. Its antigen is still unknown. V was pared by 5 bases and J by 8 bases, with 9 bases of the junction left unmatched. Germline CDR1 and CDR2: LNHDA and SQIVND (reference sequence). The CDR3 runs 14 residues. Flow cytometry had shown expanded CD8+CD57+ cells in the patients chosen for sequencing. Profiling that covered TCR beta VDJ and CDR3 relied on genomic DNA as its template. TCRdb redid the calling of the reads with MiXCR, one entry per CDR3 protein. The repertoire holds roughly 170,000 distinct CDR3 sequences, with 48% as singletons. The rearrangement joins TRBV19 to TRBJ2-1; 7 bases agree with TRBD2. This receptor was taken from a human donor with aplastic anemia. The sequenced sample consisted of sorted CD4+, CD8+, or CD8+CD57+ T cells (not recorded which) from PBMCs. In DNA form, the CDR3 reads TGTGCCAGTAGTTTCGGACTAGTAGGCGATGAGCAGTTCTTC. Its protein is CASSFGLVGDEQFF.